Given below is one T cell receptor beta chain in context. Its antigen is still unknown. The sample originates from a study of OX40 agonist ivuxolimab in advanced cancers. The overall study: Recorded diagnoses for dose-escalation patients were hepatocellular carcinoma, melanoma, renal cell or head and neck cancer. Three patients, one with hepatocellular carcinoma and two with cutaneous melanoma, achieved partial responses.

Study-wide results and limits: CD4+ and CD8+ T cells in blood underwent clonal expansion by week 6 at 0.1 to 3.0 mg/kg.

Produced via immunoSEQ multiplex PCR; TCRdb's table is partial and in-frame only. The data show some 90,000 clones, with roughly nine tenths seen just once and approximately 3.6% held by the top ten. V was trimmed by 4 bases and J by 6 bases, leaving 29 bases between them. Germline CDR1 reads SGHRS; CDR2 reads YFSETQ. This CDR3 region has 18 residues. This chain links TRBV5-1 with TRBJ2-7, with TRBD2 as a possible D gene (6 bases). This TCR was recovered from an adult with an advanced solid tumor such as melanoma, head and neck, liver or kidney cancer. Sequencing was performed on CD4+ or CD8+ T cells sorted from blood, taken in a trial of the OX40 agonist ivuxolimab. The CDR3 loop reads CASSPTDEGGIGGSEQYF. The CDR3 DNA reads TGCGCCAGCAGCCCAACCGACGAGGGCGGGATCGGAGGGTCCGAGCAGTACTTC. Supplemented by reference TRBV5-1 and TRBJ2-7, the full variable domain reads KAGVTQTPRYLIKTRGQQVTLSCSPISGHRSVSWYQQTPGQGLQFLFEYFSETQRNKGNFPGRFSGRQFSNSRSEMNVSTLELGDSALYLCASSPTDEGGIGGSEQYFGPGTRLTVT.